This TCR beta chain was sequenced in a study of Graves' ophthalmopathy and Graves' hyperthyroidism. This clonotype was found many times. The sequenced template was RNA, covering the TCR beta CDR3 region. Following a first-round RT-PCR that used HTBI primers, a second-round multiplex PCR was carried out. TCRdb independently ran MiXCR on the multiplex PCR reads; one entry per CDR3 protein. The sample includes about 400,000 distinct CDR3 sequences, approximately 21% seen only once; the top ten take approximately 3.2%. Germline CDR1 SNHLY, CDR2 FYNNEI. The CDR3 totals 15 residues. The V gene end was trimmed by 7 bases and the J gene end by 4 bases; junction bases not matched to a gene: 12.

This clonotype was obtained from a young woman with stable Graves' hyperthyroidism. The J gene is TRBJ1-2, the V gene TRBV2; 7 nucleotides line up with TRBD1. Sequencing used peripheral blood. CDR3 nucleotide sequence: TGTGCCAGCAAAGGGATTTGGACAGGACGCTATGGCTACACCTTC. Translating gives CASKGIWTGRYGYTF.